One T cell receptor beta chain is described in this entry. Its antigen is currently unknown. The data belong to a study of T cell clonotyping in hematopoietic cell transplantation. The study's findings and limits: Graft donor and pretransplant recipient Inverse Simpson Index values predicted broader posttransplant TCR diversity. At the given depth, recipient repertoires were over 95% de novo clonotypes. Recipient TCR diversity dropped after transplant; expanded clonotypes rose from day 30 to 180.

Using immunoSEQ multiplex PCR, the repertoire was profiled, and TCRdb retains in-frame clones only, with some absent. The sample yields over a thousand clones, nearly 98% seen once. The germline V gene has CDR1 SEHNR and CDR2 FQNEAQ (reference sequence). This CDR3 spans 15 amino acids. The V end lost 1 base, the J end lost 2 bases, and 12 bases lay between the germline ends. The V gene is TRBV7-9, the J gene TRBJ2-7; a weak D match, TRBD2 (5 bases). Specimen: PBMCs, collected 180 days after allogeneic stem cell transplant. This sequence was found in a male patient in his fifties or sixties who had an allogeneic stem cell transplant from a related donor, so the T cells may come from the graft donor. Some clones in this sample may be carry-over from other donors' samples. CDR3 in amino acids: CASSLGGGRTYEQYF. CDR3 sequence (DNA): TGTGCCAGCAGCTTAGGTGGCGGGCGTACCTACGAGCAGTACTTC.